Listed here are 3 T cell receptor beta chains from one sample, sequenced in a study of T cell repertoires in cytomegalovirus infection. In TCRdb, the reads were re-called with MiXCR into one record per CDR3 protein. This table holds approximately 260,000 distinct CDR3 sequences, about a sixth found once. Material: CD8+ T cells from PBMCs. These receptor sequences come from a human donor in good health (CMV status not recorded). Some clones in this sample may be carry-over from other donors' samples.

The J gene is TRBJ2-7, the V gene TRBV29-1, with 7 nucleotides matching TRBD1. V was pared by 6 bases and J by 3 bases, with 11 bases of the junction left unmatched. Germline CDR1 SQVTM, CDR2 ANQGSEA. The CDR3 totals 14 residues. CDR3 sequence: CSVATGTKLYEQYF. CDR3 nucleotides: TGCAGCGTCGCGACAGGGACAAAGCTCTACGAGCAGTACTTC.

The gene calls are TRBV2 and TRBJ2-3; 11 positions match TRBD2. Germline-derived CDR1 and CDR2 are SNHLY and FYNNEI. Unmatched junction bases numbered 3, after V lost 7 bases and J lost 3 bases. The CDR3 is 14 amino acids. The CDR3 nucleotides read TGTGCCAGCATCCCTAGCGGGGGGACAGATACGCAGTATTTT. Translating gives CASIPSGGTDTQYF.

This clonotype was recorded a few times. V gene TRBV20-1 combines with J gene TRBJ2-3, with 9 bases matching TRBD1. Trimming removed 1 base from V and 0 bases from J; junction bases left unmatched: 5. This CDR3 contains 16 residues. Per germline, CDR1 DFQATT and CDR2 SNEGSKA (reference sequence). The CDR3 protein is CSARGSGQGSTDTQYF. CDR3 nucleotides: TGCAGTGCTAGAGGTTCAGGACAGGGGAGCACAGATACGCAGTATTTT.